These T cell receptor beta chains were read from a single sample in a study of CD8 T cells in Susac syndrome. Each CDR3 protein gets one entry after TCRdb re-called the immunoSEQ multiplex PCR reads with MiXCR. The sample includes about 210,000 distinct CDR3 sequences, 95% of them seen just once. Sequencing was done on a sample of CD4+ T cells from PBMCs. These receptors came from a human donor with multiple sclerosis. The CDR3 runs from the conserved cysteine through the conserved F or W. D genes are given only for firm matches. Some rows have no size entry. The others give once, few or many, or a class for an expanded clone.

v_gene: TRBV28; abundance: NA; j_gene: TRBJ1-2; d_gene: NA; CDR3aa: CASSSLYGYTF; CDR3nt: TGTGCCAGCAGTTCGCTTTATGGCTACACCTTC
v_gene: TRBV2; abundance: NA; j_gene: TRBJ1-5; d_gene: NA; CDR3aa: CASSSLLEVYRDGNQPQHF; CDR3nt: TGTGCCAGCAGTTCCCTTCTAGAGGTGTACAGGGATGGCAATCAGCCCCAGCATTTT
v_gene: TRBV7-2; abundance: NA; j_gene: TRBJ2-5; d_gene: NA; CDR3aa: CASSNLFAETQYF; CDR3nt: TGTGCCAGCAGCAACCTGTTTGCGGAGACCCAGTACTTC
v_gene: TRBV12-3/TRBV12-4; abundance: NA; j_gene: TRBJ2-5; d_gene: TRBD2; CDR3aa: CASRTGTSPKETQYF; CDR3nt: TGTGCCAGCAGGACAGGGACTAGCCCCAAAGAGACCCAGTACTTC
v_gene: TRBV18; abundance: NA; j_gene: TRBJ1-2; d_gene: NA; CDR3aa: CASSPRSVNYGYTF; CDR3nt: TGTGCCAGCTCACCACGTTCGGTCAACTATGGCTACACCTTC
v_gene: TRBV3-1; abundance: NA; j_gene: TRBJ2-7; d_gene: NA; CDR3aa: CASSQGVVSSYEQYF; CDR3nt: TGTGCCAGCAGCCAAGGGGTTGTCAGTTCCTACGAGCAGTACTTC
v_gene: TRBV7-2; abundance: NA; j_gene: TRBJ1-2; d_gene: NA; CDR3aa: CASSPGRGPGYGYTF; CDR3nt: TGTGCCAGCAGCCCCGGTCGGGGGCCGGGCTATGGCTACACCTTC
v_gene: TRBV20-1; abundance: NA; j_gene: TRBJ2-7; d_gene: NA; CDR3aa: CSASQQVGAYEQYF; CDR3nt: TGCAGTGCCTCTCAGCAGGTAGGGGCCTACGAGCAGTACTTC
v_gene: TRBV30; abundance: NA; j_gene: TRBJ2-1; d_gene: NA; CDR3aa: CAWSPAGWGEQFF; CDR3nt: TGTGCCTGGAGTCCCGCGGGGTGGGGTGAGCAGTTCTTC
v_gene: TRBV12-3/TRBV12-4; abundance: NA; j_gene: TRBJ1-5; d_gene: NA; CDR3aa: CASSLEVGPSNQPQHF; CDR3nt: TGTGCCAGCAGTTTAGAAGTCGGCCCCAGCAATCAGCCCCAGCATTTT
v_gene: TRBV7-9; abundance: NA; j_gene: TRBJ2-7; d_gene: NA; CDR3aa: CASSLEGTAGDEQYF; CDR3nt: TGTGCCAGCAGCTTAGAAGGTACTGCGGGTGACGAGCAGTACTTC
v_gene: TRBV29-1; abundance: NA; j_gene: TRBJ2-1; d_gene: NA; CDR3aa: CSSRTYNNEQFF; CDR3nt: TGCAGCTCCCGGACTTACAACAATGAGCAGTTCTTC
v_gene: TRBV19; abundance: NA; j_gene: TRBJ2-7; d_gene: NA; CDR3aa: CASSGGSYEQYF; CDR3nt: TGTGCCAGTAGTGGGGGCAGCTACGAGCAGTACTTC
v_gene: TRBV20-1; abundance: NA; j_gene: TRBJ2-3; d_gene: TRBD2; CDR3aa: CSAGPRGGGRTDTQYF; CDR3nt: TGCAGTGCTGGACCTAGGGGCGGGGGGCGCACAGATACGCAGTATTTT
v_gene: TRBV7-2; abundance: NA; j_gene: TRBJ2-7; d_gene: NA; CDR3aa: CASSLGQEYEQYF; CDR3nt: TGTGCCAGCAGCTTAGGACAGGAGTACGAGCAGTACTTC
v_gene: TRBV29-1; abundance: NA; j_gene: TRBJ2-2; d_gene: NA; CDR3aa: CSARQANTGELFF; CDR3nt: TGCAGCGCAAGACAAGCGAACACCGGGGAGCTGTTTTTT
v_gene: TRBV9; abundance: NA; j_gene: TRBJ1-2; d_gene: TRBD1; CDR3aa: CASSVVQGSGYTF; CDR3nt: TGTGCCAGCAGCGTAGTACAGGGGAGCGGCTACACCTTC
v_gene: TRBV29-1; abundance: NA; j_gene: TRBJ1-1; d_gene: NA; CDR3aa: CSVEETVNTEAFF; CDR3nt: TGCAGCGTTGAAGAGACAGTGAACACTGAAGCTTTCTTT
v_gene: TRBV3-1; abundance: NA; j_gene: TRBJ2-7; d_gene: NA; CDR3aa: CASSLQGSGHEQYF; CDR3nt: TGTGCCAGCAGCCTCCAGGGGTCGGGTCACGAGCAGTACTTC
v_gene: TRBV20-1; abundance: NA; j_gene: TRBJ1-2; d_gene: NA; CDR3aa: CSARHVNYGYTF; CDR3nt: TGCAGTGCTAGACATGTGAACTATGGCTACACCTTC
v_gene: TRBV12-3/TRBV12-4; abundance: NA; j_gene: TRBJ2-3; d_gene: NA; CDR3aa: CASSLIAHPGYTQYF; CDR3nt: TGTGCCAGCAGTTTGATAGCCCATCCTGGGTATACGCAGTATTTT
v_gene: TRBV19; abundance: NA; j_gene: TRBJ1-2; d_gene: TRBD1; CDR3aa: CASSTGRQGYGYTF; CDR3nt: TGTGCCAGTAGTACAGGTAGACAGGGGTATGGCTACACCTTC
v_gene: TRBV29-1; abundance: NA; j_gene: TRBJ2-2; d_gene: TRBD2; CDR3aa: CTAGGGQNTGELFF; CDR3nt: TGCACCGCCGGGGGGGGACAGAACACCGGGGAGCTGTTTTTT
v_gene: TRBV20-1; abundance: once; j_gene: TRBJ2-5; d_gene: NA; CDR3aa: CSAGLALETQYF; CDR3nt: TGCAGTGCCGGCCTAGCTCTGGAGACCCAGTACTTC
v_gene: TRBV19; abundance: NA; j_gene: TRBJ1-3; d_gene: NA; CDR3aa: CASPLRPRLVDTIYF; CDR3nt: TGTGCCAGTCCCCTACGCCCCAGACTGGTGGACACCATATATTTT
v_gene: TRBV5-1; abundance: once; j_gene: TRBJ1-1; d_gene: NA; CDR3aa: CASSRPTENTEAFF; CDR3nt: TGCGCCAGCAGCAGACCGACCGAGAACACTGAAGCTTTCTTT
v_gene: TRBV5-4; abundance: NA; j_gene: TRBJ2-1; d_gene: TRBD2; CDR3aa: CASSSTSEDEQFF; CDR3nt: TGTGCCAGCAGCTCGACTAGCGAAGATGAGCAGTTCTTC
v_gene: TRBV28; abundance: NA; j_gene: TRBJ2-7; d_gene: NA; CDR3aa: CASSLLSLGSYEQYF; CDR3nt: TGTGCCAGCAGTTTACTATCCTTAGGCTCCTACGAGCAGTACTTC
v_gene: TRBV30; abundance: NA; j_gene: TRBJ1-1; d_gene: TRBD1; CDR3aa: CACMGQGMAEAFF; CDR3nt: TGTGCCTGTATGGGACAGGGGATGGCTGAAGCTTTCTTT
v_gene: TRBV12-3/TRBV12-4; abundance: NA; j_gene: TRBJ2-5; d_gene: TRBD2; CDR3aa: CASSPRLAGYETQYF; CDR3nt: TGTGCCAGCAGTCCTAGACTAGCGGGGTACGAGACCCAGTACTTC
v_gene: TRBV20-1; abundance: NA; j_gene: TRBJ2-7; d_gene: TRBD1; CDR3aa: CSARDPGRGQNEQYF; CDR3nt: TGCAGTGCTAGGGACCCGGGCAGGGGGCAGAACGAGCAGTACTTC
v_gene: TRBV4-1; abundance: NA; j_gene: TRBJ2-3; d_gene: NA; CDR3aa: CASSQERGGVGDTQYF; CDR3nt: TGCGCCAGCAGCCAAGAGCGAGGGGGTGTAGGAGATACGCAGTATTTT
v_gene: TRBV6-1; abundance: NA; j_gene: TRBJ2-1; d_gene: NA; CDR3aa: CASSEEGLNEQFF; CDR3nt: TGTGCCAGCAGTGAAGAAGGTCTGAATGAGCAGTTCTTC
v_gene: TRBV20-1; abundance: once; j_gene: TRBJ1-4; d_gene: TRBD1; CDR3aa: CSAWTGGREKLFF; CDR3nt: TGCAGTGCCTGGACAGGGGGCCGGGAAAAACTGTTTTTT
v_gene: TRBV6-5; abundance: NA; j_gene: TRBJ2-2; d_gene: NA; CDR3aa: CASRYSSNTGELFF; CDR3nt: TGTGCCAGCAGGTACAGCTCTAACACCGGGGAGCTGTTTTTT
v_gene: TRBV29-1; abundance: NA; j_gene: TRBJ2-1; d_gene: TRBD2; CDR3aa: CSALGTSLKNEQFF; CDR3nt: TGCAGCGCCCTCGGGACTAGCTTGAAAAATGAGCAGTTCTTC
v_gene: TRBV7-3; abundance: NA; j_gene: TRBJ2-1; d_gene: NA; CDR3aa: CASSLGPVNEQFF; CDR3nt: TGTGCCAGCAGCTTAGGACCAGTAAATGAGCAGTTCTTC
v_gene: TRBV29-1; abundance: NA; j_gene: TRBJ1-2; d_gene: NA; CDR3aa: CSALIMNYGYTF; CDR3nt: TGCAGCGCACTAATTATGAACTATGGCTACACCTTC
v_gene: TRBV3-1; abundance: NA; j_gene: TRBJ1-1; d_gene: NA; CDR3aa: CASSQAGSPEAFF; CDR3nt: TGTGCCAGCAGCCAAGCTGGCAGCCCAGAAGCTTTCTTT
v_gene: TRBV29-1; abundance: NA; j_gene: TRBJ2-5; d_gene: TRBD1; CDR3aa: CSFRTGAETQYF; CDR3nt: TGCAGCTTCCGGACAGGGGCAGAGACCCAGTACTTC
v_gene: TRBV19; abundance: once; j_gene: TRBJ2-6; d_gene: TRBD1; CDR3aa: CASSRDRGLSGANVLTF; CDR3nt: TGTGCCAGTAGTAGGGACAGGGGCCTCTCTGGGGCCAACGTCCTGACTTTC
v_gene: TRBV2; abundance: once; j_gene: TRBJ1-5; d_gene: NA; CDR3aa: CASSGTTGNQPQHF; CDR3nt: TGTGCCAGCAGTGGTACGACGGGGAATCAGCCCCAGCATTTT
v_gene: TRBV3-1; abundance: NA; j_gene: TRBJ2-7; d_gene: TRBD1; CDR3aa: CASSRTGAPSYEQYF; CDR3nt: TGTGCCAGCAGCCGAACAGGGGCTCCATCCTACGAGCAGTACTTC
v_gene: TRBV29-1; abundance: NA; j_gene: TRBJ2-7; d_gene: NA; CDR3aa: CSVLVTYEQYF; CDR3nt: TGCAGCGTTCTGGTAACCTACGAGCAGTACTTC
v_gene: TRBV20-1; abundance: NA; j_gene: TRBJ2-3; d_gene: TRBD1; CDR3aa: CSARGQGPDTQYF; CDR3nt: TGCAGTGCTCGGGGACAGGGACCCGATACGCAGTATTTT
v_gene: TRBV29-1; abundance: NA; j_gene: TRBJ2-3; d_gene: NA; CDR3aa: CSVLPPGGGTQYF; CDR3nt: TGCAGCGTCCTGCCGCCAGGGGGAGGTACGCAGTATTTT
v_gene: TRBV28; abundance: NA; j_gene: TRBJ2-2; d_gene: TRBD2; CDR3aa: CASRRREGVSGELFF; CDR3nt: TGTGCCAGCAGACGCCGGGAGGGAGTATCCGGGGAGCTGTTTTTT
v_gene: TRBV12-3/TRBV12-4; abundance: NA; j_gene: TRBJ1-1; d_gene: NA; CDR3aa: CASSFRRMNTEAFF; CDR3nt: TGTGCCAGCAGTTTTAGACGGATGAACACTGAAGCTTTCTTT
v_gene: TRBV30; abundance: NA; j_gene: TRBJ2-3; d_gene: NA; CDR3aa: CAWTASTDTQYF; CDR3nt: TGTGCCTGGACCGCTAGCACAGATACGCAGTATTTT
v_gene: TRBV2; abundance: once; j_gene: TRBJ1-2; d_gene: NA; CDR3aa: CASGGSGRGYGYTF; CDR3nt: TGTGCCAGCGGAGGATCCGGGCGAGGGTATGGCTACACCTTC
v_gene: TRBV21-1; abundance: NA; j_gene: TRBJ1-1; d_gene: NA; CDR3aa: CASSPWRPPGTEAFF; CDR3nt: TGTGCCAGCAGCCCCTGGAGGCCCCCAGGCACTGAAGCTTTCTTT
v_gene: TRBV12-3/TRBV12-4; abundance: NA; j_gene: TRBJ1-5; d_gene: NA; CDR3aa: CASSQDKAQHF; CDR3nt: TGTGCCAGCAGTCAGGACAAAGCCCAGCATTTT
v_gene: TRBV20-1; abundance: NA; j_gene: TRBJ1-3; d_gene: NA; CDR3aa: CSVGSRVLSGNTIYF; CDR3nt: TGCAGTGTAGGCTCGAGGGTCCTCTCTGGAAACACCATATATTTT
v_gene: TRBV3-1; abundance: NA; j_gene: TRBJ2-7; d_gene: TRBD2; CDR3aa: CASSQAATSGGLHEQYF; CDR3nt: TGTGCCAGCAGCCAAGCTGCGACTAGCGGGGGACTGCACGAGCAGTACTTC